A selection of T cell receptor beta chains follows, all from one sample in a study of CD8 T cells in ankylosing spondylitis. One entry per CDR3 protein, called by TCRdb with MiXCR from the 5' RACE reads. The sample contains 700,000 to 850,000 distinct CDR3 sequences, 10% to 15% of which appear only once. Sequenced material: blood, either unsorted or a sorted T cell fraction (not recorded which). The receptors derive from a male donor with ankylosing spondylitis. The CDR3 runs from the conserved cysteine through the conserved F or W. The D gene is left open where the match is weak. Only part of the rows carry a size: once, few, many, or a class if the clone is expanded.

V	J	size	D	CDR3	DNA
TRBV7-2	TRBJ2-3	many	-	CASSSQPDTQYF	TGTGCCAGCAGCTCCCAACCAGATACGCAGTATTTT
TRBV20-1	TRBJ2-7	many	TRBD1	CSLRQGYEQYF	TGCAGCCTCCGACAGGGGTACGAGCAGTACTTC
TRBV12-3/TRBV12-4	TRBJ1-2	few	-	CASRQQGDYGYTF	TGTGCCAGCAGGCAACAGGGAGACTATGGCTACACCTTC
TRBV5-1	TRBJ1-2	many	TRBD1	CASSPGITAGQDGYTF	TGCGCCAGCAGCCCCGGCATAACCGCGGGACAGGATGGCTACACCTTC
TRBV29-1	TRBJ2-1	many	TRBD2	CSAFIAGGPNTYNEQFF	TGCAGCGCGTTCATAGCGGGAGGGCCAAATACGTACAATGAGCAGTTCTTC
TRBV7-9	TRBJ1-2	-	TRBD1	CASRLTGGYGYTF	TGTGCCAGCAGGTTGACAGGGGGCTATGGCTACACCTTC
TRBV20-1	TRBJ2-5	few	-	CSARAGPTGGTQYF	TGCAGTGCTAGAGCGGGACCGACCGGGGGGACCCAGTACTTC
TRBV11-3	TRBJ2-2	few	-	CASSSLWGELFF	TGTGCCAGCAGCTCTCTCTGGGGGGAGCTGTTTTTT
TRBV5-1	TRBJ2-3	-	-	CASSLEAPRDTQYF	TGCGCCAGCAGCTTGGAGGCTCCGAGGGATACGCAGTATTTT
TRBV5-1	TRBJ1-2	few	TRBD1	CASSLGQGADGYTF	TGCGCCAGCAGCTTGGGTCAGGGGGCTGATGGCTACACCTTC
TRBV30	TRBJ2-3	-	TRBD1	CAWSSGQSTQYF	TGTGCCTGGAGCTCGGGACAGAGTACGCAGTATTTT
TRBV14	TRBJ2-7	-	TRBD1	CASSPIGQGRAYEQYF	TGTGCCAGCAGCCCAATCGGACAGGGTAGGGCCTACGAGCAGTACTTC
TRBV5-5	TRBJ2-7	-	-	CASSTTGVVGFEQYF	TGTGCCAGCAGTACAACGGGGGTGGTAGGCTTCGAGCAGTACTTC
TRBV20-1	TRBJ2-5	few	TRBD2	CSAKLSGGVGTQYF	TGCAGTGCTAAGCTGAGCGGGGGGGTTGGAACCCAGTACTTC
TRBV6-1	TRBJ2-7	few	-	CASRYSDEQYF	TGTGCCAGCAGGTACAGCGACGAGCAGTACTTC
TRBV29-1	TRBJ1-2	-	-	CSVEPKLVYGYTF	TGCAGCGTTGAACCGAAGTTAGTCTATGGCTACACCTTC
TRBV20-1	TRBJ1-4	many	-	CSALRGASTEKLFF	TGCAGTGCTCTTCGCGGGGCGTCGACCGAAAAACTGTTTTTT
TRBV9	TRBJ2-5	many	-	CASSVEETQYF	TGTGCCAGCAGCGTAGAAGAGACCCAGTACTTC